This T cell receptor (beta chain) emerged from a study of T cell responses to AZD1222 COVID-19 vaccine. This CDR3 has 17 residues. V was pared by 4 bases and J by 5 bases, with 21 bases between. Germline values: CDR1 LNHDA, CDR2 SQIVND (reference sequence). Some clones are missing from TCRdb's copy, which holds only in-frame ones; the method was immunoSEQ multiplex PCR. The data contain tens of thousands of clones, 70% to 90% of them singletons. Study results and caveats: Increased Spike-specific TCR breadth and depth were observed after two AZD1222 doses. Nearly half of spike-specific TCRs reportedly go after variant regions that carry no mutations.

Remarks on this clone: Its antigen is as yet unknown.

The gene calls are TRBV19 and TRBJ1-5, with D maybe TRBD1 (5 bases). Sequenced here: peripheral blood, sampled 28 days after the second AZD1222 dose. This receptor was obtained from an adult who received the AZD1222 COVID-19 vaccine. The DNA of the CDR3 is TGTGCCAGTAGTACACCCCCCGAGGGGACCGGATATCAGCCCCAGCATTTT. Translating it yields CASSTPPEGTGYQPQHF. Together with reference TRBV19 and TRBJ1-5, the CDR3 gives the full variable domain: DGGITQSPKYLFRKEGQNVTLSCEQNLNHDAMYWYRQDPGQGLRLIYYSQIVNDFQKGDIAEGYSVSREKKESFPLTVTSAQKNPTAFYLCASSTPPEGTGYQPQHFGDGTRLSIL.